The next 3 T cell receptor beta chains were all read from a single sample in a study of cytomegalovirus exposure and HLA in healthy donors. The PCR contained 60 Vbeta and 13 Jbeta primers. Sequencing used immunoSEQ multiplex PCR; TCRdb keeps in-frame clones, though not all of them. Its clone listing holds tens of thousands of clones. The sequenced sample was PBMCs. These receptors originate from a woman aged 55-75 years in good health and CMV-seronegative.

The rearrangement uses TRBV18 and TRBJ2-2; 8 bases are shared with TRBD1. This CDR3 spans 16 amino acids. The V and J ends lost 3 bases and 1 base, in that order; junction bases with no gene match: 4. Germline V gene lookup returns CDR1 KGHSH and CDR2 LQKENI. CDR3 residues: CASSPYGTGNTGELFF. The DNA for the CDR3 is TGTGCCAGCTCACCCTATGGGACAGGGAACACCGGGGAGCTGTTTTTT.

The chain links TRBV6-1 to TRBJ2-5; TRBD2 matches 7 bases. Germline-derived CDR1 and CDR2 are MNHNS and SASEGT. Unmatched junction bases numbered 8, after V lost 5 bases and J lost 2 bases. This CDR3 is built from 15 residues. CDR3 protein: CASSLTGGPQETQYF. The CDR3 DNA follows: TGTGCCAGCAGTCTTACGGGAGGACCGCAAGAGACCCAGTACTTC.

V gene TRBV19 combines with J gene TRBJ1-5; TRBD1 matches 7 bases. Germline loops: CDR1 LNHDA, CDR2 SQIVND (reference sequence). The J segment lost 0 bases and the V segment lost 6 bases, leaving 11 bases of the junction unmatched. There are 17 residues in the CDR3. The CDR3 protein is CASRQGGSDFSNQPQHF. As DNA, the CDR3 is TGTGCCAGTAGGCAGGGGGGTTCAGACTTTAGCAATCAGCCCCAGCATTTT. The full variable domain, completed using reference TRBV19 and TRBJ1-5, is DGGITQSPKYLFRKEGQNVTLSCEQNLNHDAMYWYRQDPGQGLRLIYYSQIVNDFQKGDIAEGYSVSREKKESFPLTVTSAQKNPTAFYLCASRQGGSDFSNQPQHFGDGTRLSIL.